A single sample gave rise to the 17 T cell receptor delta chains below, sequenced in a study of Vδ1+ human thymocytes. For these receptors, no antigen is known. RNA was extracted from the cells and then reverse transcribed. Pooled V-gene forward primers with one constant-region reverse primer generated the CDR3 amplicons by multiplex PCR. TCRdb reran clone calling via CATT on the multiplex PCR reads. The sample has about 25,000 delta-chain clones, about 29% seen once; the top ten hold 1.6%. Whole-study findings and limits: In the thymus, TRG and TRD repertoires looked highly polyclonal with Gaussian CDR3 lengths.

Sequencing used Vdelta1+ gamma-delta thymocytes from the thymus. Subset meaning: FACS-sorted CD3+ TCRalphabeta- TCRVdelta1+ TCRVdelta2- thymocytes. The receptor set was obtained from a boy less than two years old who had congenital heart surgery.

This clone has a handful of counts. The V call is TRDV1, the J call TRDJ1, with 10 bases lining up with TRDD3. Germline V lookup: CDR1 TSWWSYY, CDR2 QGS. The CDR3 is 24 residues long. The V gene end was trimmed by 0 bases and the J gene end by 4 bases; junction bases not matched to a gene: 29. CDR3 in DNA: TGTGCTCTTGGGGAACTACTCCCTCCCAACCTACAAGTCCGGGGGATACGCAGAGGCGATAAACTCATCTTT. Protein: CALGELLPPNLQVRGIRRGDKLIF.

The rearrangement links TRDV1 to TRDJ1; 10 bases are a match to TRDD3. From germline, CDR1 is TSWWSYY and CDR2 QGS. The CDR3 is made up of 26 amino acids. V trimming: 5 bases; J trimming: 0 bases; junction bases outside the gene matches: 36. The CDR3: CALGPLLYDLVSFTGGSNQDTDKLIF. Here the CDR3 DNA reads TGTGCTCTTGGGCCACTCCTTTACGATCTCGTCTCATTTACTGGGGGATCCAACCAAGACACCGATAAACTCATCTTT.

The rearrangement uses TRDV1 and TRDJ1; the match to TRDD3 covers 8 bases. The CDR3 consists of 22 residues. Trimming cost V 0 bases and J 0 bases; bases outside gene matches: 21. Germline lookup yields CDR1 TSWWSYY and CDR2 QGS. DNA of the CDR3: TGTGCTCTTGGGGAACTCCCCACTTACTGGGGGTTATTAACCCCGTACACCGATAAACTCATCTTT. The encoded protein is CALGELPTYWGLLTPYTDKLIF.

This clone was seen a few times. The V and J genes are TRDV1 and TRDJ1; a possible D gene is TRDD3 (5 bases). Germline CDR1 TSWWSYY, CDR2 QGS. V lost 1 base and J lost 0, with 15 bases in between. This CDR3 spans 17 amino acids. The CDR3 region has the DNA TGTGCTCTTGGGGAACCCCCCCCACATACGTACACCGATAAACTCATCTTT. Its protein is CALGEPPPHTYTDKLIF.

On this clone itself: Mismatch with germline at one junction end may stem from a read error. The rearrangement joins TRDV1 to TRDJ1, with TRDD3 as a possible D gene (6 bases). CDR1 TSWWSYY and CDR2 QGS come from the germline V gene. This CDR3 contains 19 residues. The CDR3 nucleotides are TGTGCTCTTGGGGAACTGGGCTTTCCTGGGGCCATCGGGCACGATAAACCCATCTTT. Translating gives CALGELGFPGAIGHDKPIF.

This clone was counted only a few times. The germline gene is not matched at one end of the junction; a read error may be the cause. The chain has TRDV1 and TRDJ1; possible D gene TRDD2, 5 bases. CDR3 length: 14 residues. Germline values: CDR1 TSWWSYY, CDR2 QGS. CDR3 DNA sequence: TGTGCTCTTGGGGAACTGGGTTCCTGCGATCAACTCATCTTT. Its protein product is CALGELGSCDQLIF.

This clone was detected many times. Other nucleotide sequences in the sample specify the same CDR3. The chain carries TRDV1 and TRDJ1; tentatively, D is TRDD3 (7 bases). Germline loops: CDR1 TSWWSYY, CDR2 QGS. The CDR3 has 19 amino acids. V was cut by 1 base and J by 3 bases, with 24 bases left in between. The CDR3 loop reads CALGEPPLYWGPSPDKLIF. The CDR3 bases are TGTGCTCTTGGGGAACCTCCTCTGTACTGGGGCCCTTCCCCCGATAAACTCATCTTT.

A word on this clone: A much larger clone lies a single base off, so this may be a read error. The identical CDR3 is also encoded by other nucleotide sequences in the sample. This chain connects TRDV1 to TRDJ1; 12 nucleotides align to TRDD3. CDR3 size: 19 residues. The V gene's germline CDR1 is TSWWSYY and CDR2 QGS. CDR3 bases: TGTGCTCTTGGGGAACCACTTGGCTGGGGGATACGCGGGAATGATAAGCTCATCTTT. Protein: CALGEPLGWGIRGNDKLIF.

In this sample, this clone turned up many times. The genes are TRDV1 and TRDJ1, with a tentative D call TRDD3 (6 bases). The ends were cut back, 1 base at V and 2 bases at J, with 32 bases in the middle. Germline V gene data show CDR1 as TSWWSYY and CDR2 as QGS. The CDR3 sequence is 22 residues long. The CDR3 DNA reads TGTGCTCTTGGGGAACGAGGACTGAGGAGCTGGGGAACCATACCCCTTACCGATAAACTCATCTTT. It yields the protein CALGERGLRSWGTIPLTDKLIF.

This clone is categorized as medium-sized. The chain is built from TRDV1 and TRDJ2; 11 bases are shared with TRDD3. This CDR3 is 21 amino acids long. CDR1 and CDR2 (germline): TSWWSYY, QGS. After removal of 4 bases from V and 4 bases from J, the junction contained 20 bases not matched to a gene. CDR3 protein: CALGVRPSLVLGDRKTAQLFF. Here the CDR3 DNA reads TGTGCTCTTGGGGTAAGGCCTTCCTTGGTACTGGGGGATAGGAAGACAGCACAACTCTTCTTT.

This chain links TRDV1 with TRDJ1; TRDD3 agrees at 11 bases. This CDR3 is built from 18 residues. V was pared by 5 bases and J by 3 bases, with 14 bases of the junction left unmatched. Looked up from germline, CDR1 is TSWWSYY and CDR2 is QGS. The DNA for the CDR3 is TGTGCTCTTGGGAACGGGCGACTGGGGGATATTTCTTCCGATAAACTCATCTTT. Its protein is CALGNGRLGDISSDKLIF.

The V call is TRDV1, the J call TRDJ1; 8 nucleotides match TRDD3. Germline CDR1 TSWWSYY, CDR2 QGS. V lost 2 bases to trimming and J lost 0 bases; unmatched junction nucleotides: 11. The CDR3 runs 18 residues. The CDR3 coding sequence is TGTGCTCTTGGGGAAAGCATGGGATACGCGCGGTACACCGATAAACTCATCTTT. Translating gives CALGESMGYARYTDKLIF.

In its sample, this clone was seen a few times. The V gene is TRDV1, the J gene TRDJ1; 7 bases fit TRDD3. V shed 3 bases, J shed 4 bases, and the junction held 17 bases outside the gene matches. The germline gives CDR1 TSWWSYY, CDR2 QGS. CDR3 length equals 18 residues. CDR3: CALGDLAVLGSGFDKLIF. CDR3 nucleotide sequence: TGTGCTCTTGGGGACTTAGCCGTACTGGGGTCGGGGTTCGATAAACTCATCTTT.

This clone appeared a few times. The rearrangement uses TRDV1 and TRDJ1, with a tentative D call TRDD3 (9 bases). Deletions cut 0 bases from V and 0 bases from J, with 38 bases between. The CDR3 extends over 25 amino acids. Looked up from germline, CDR1 is TSWWSYY and CDR2 is QGS. CDR3 amino acids: CALGELRLPTTLLGDSIPYTDKLIF. Here the CDR3 DNA reads TGTGCTCTTGGGGAACTTAGACTTCCTACGACTTTACTGGGGGACTCCATCCCGTACACCGATAAACTCATCTTT.

This clone is medium-sized within its sample. The rearrangement links TRDV2 to TRDJ1; maybe TRDD2 (5 bases). The CDR3 extends over 19 amino acids. The germline CDR1 and CDR2 sequences are GEAIGNYY and EKD. Trimming shortened V by 4 bases and J by 0 bases, and 26 bases separated the two germline ends. The CDR3 DNA reads as TGTGCCTGTGAGCTAGAGTACTGTCCTTTATGCCTACACACCGATAAACTCATCTTT. It specifies CACELEYCPLCLHTDKLIF.

This chain uses TRDV1 with TRDJ1, with TRDD3 matching 10 bases. The CDR3 contains 19 residues. Germline assignment: CDR1 TSWWSYY and CDR2 QGS. V shed 4 bases and J 0 bases; nucleotides not matched to a gene: 14. The CDR3: CALGAFLPTGGSYTDKLIF. The CDR3 bases are TGTGCTCTTGGGGCCTTCTTACCCACTGGGGGATCCTACACCGATAAACTCATCTTT.

This clone was counted only a few times. The rearrangement uses TRDV1 and TRDJ1, with 10 bases fitting TRDD3. The length of the CDR3 is 22 residues. Germline CDR1 reads TSWWSYY; CDR2 reads QGS. The V segment lost 3 bases and the J segment 0 bases; nucleotides outside the gene matches: 22. The CDR3 DNA follows: TGTGCTCTTGGGGATCCCTGGAGCTTTCCGCGATCGACTGGGGGATACACCGATAAACTCATCTTT. This sequence encodes CALGDPWSFPRSTGGYTDKLIF.